What follows describes a single T cell receptor (beta chain). The clone's antigen remains unknown. Qualities for individual bases were not recorded, and no much larger clone is one base off. The immunoSEQ Assay, a bias-controlled multiplex PCR, was used to amplify TCRbeta CDR3 regions from genomic DNA. Regarding the original processing steps: Nucleated cell counts per sample were estimated from amplification of reference gene primers within the assay. Sequence reads were collapsed and filtered to measure the absolute abundance of every unique TCRbeta CDR3 rearrangement. For each sample, productive Simpson clonality was calculated as the square root of Simpson's diversity index over productive rearrangements. TCRdb stores this immuneACCESS table with in-frame sequences only. Part of the clones is absent; in the studies checked, under half of the shortfall reflects unresolved V genes, and no reason is known for the rest. That table gives V, J and clone size, and the DNA gave D and trimming. This sample holds roughly 200,000 clones; 75% to 90% were observed only once. More than 3% of the sample is in the top ten clones.

This sample was included in a study of blood T cell repertoires in COVID-19 (dated by TCRdb to 2018 to 2020). At the level of the whole study: Samples covering the acute and convalescent phases of COVID-19 were provided by collaborators in the United States, Italy and Spain. The prospective study material was composed of cDNA or gDNA derived from T cells, B-cell-depleted T cells, or PBMCs. The dataset comprised deeply sampled blood TCRbeta repertoires from subjects exposed to, actively infected with, or recovered from COVID-19. The repertoires were released in a freely available public database meant as a resource for research on the immune response to SARS-CoV-2. The samples were drawn from the first 160 participants of the ongoing ImmuneRACE study and from 1,254 subjects provided by 6 global collaborators. Sample metadata almost always included a de-identified subject ID, COVID-19 status, age in years and sex. HLA class I and class II types, where available, came from metadata supplied by the sample provider rather than from assay-based typing. The research as a whole found: The quantity of clinical and demographic metadata differed by source and by participant and was supplied without curation.

Each collaborating institution followed its own protocols to collect whole blood in K2EDTA tubes. Collaborator samples were shipped for TCRbeta analysis as frozen whole blood, isolated PBMCs, or DNA extracted from either sample type. The junction shows trimming of 2 bases on V and 3 bases on J, and the gene matches do not reach 3 bases of it. The cysteine opens and the phenylalanine closes a CDR3 of 16 amino acids. Only CDR3 DNA is held: 48 bases, read in frame from base 1. The CDR1 and CDR2 encoded by the germline V gene are MNHEY and SVGAGI. This sequence uses TRBV6-5 and TRBJ2-1; TRBD2 aligns with 11 central bases. Sequencing was done on a sample of peripheral blood. The receptor's source is a man in his 60s with acute or convalescent COVID-19. The sequenced DNA: TGTGCCAGCAGTTACGAGACTAGCGGGATCTACAATGAGCAGTTCTTC. This gives the protein CASSYETSGIYNEQFF.